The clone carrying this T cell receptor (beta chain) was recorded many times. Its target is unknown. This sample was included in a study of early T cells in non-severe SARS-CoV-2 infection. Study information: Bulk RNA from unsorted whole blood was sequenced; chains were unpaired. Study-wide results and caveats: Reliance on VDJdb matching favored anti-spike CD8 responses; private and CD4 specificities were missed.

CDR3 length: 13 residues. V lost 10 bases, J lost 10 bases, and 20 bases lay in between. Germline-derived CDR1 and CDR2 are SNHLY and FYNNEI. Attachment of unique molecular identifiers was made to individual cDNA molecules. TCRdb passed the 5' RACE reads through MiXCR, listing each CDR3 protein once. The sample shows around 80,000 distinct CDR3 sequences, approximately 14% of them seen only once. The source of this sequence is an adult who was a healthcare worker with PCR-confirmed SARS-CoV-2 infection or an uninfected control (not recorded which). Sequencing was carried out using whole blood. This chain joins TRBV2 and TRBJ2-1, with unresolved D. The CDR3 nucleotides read TGTGCCACCGGGCAGTCCCTGGATTTGGAGCAGTTCTTC. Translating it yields CATGQSLDLEQFF.